The T cell receptor beta chain under discussion was sequenced for a study of OX40 agonist ivuxolimab in advanced cancers. Study-level information: An agonistic anti-OX40 (CD134) antibody, ivuxolimab, was used to treat the patients. There were three patients with partial responses, one having hepatocellular carcinoma and two cutaneous melanoma. Study-wide results and caveats: Some patients without response likewise showed low normalized clonal expansion.

Method: immunoSEQ multiplex PCR; TCRdb's copy keeps in-frame clones and lacks some. The sample lists roughly 20,000 clones; 74% were seen once. The CDR3 is made up of 12 amino acids. Germline CDR1 is MNHEY and CDR2 is SVGAGI. Trimming left V 6 bases short and J 7 bases short, with 11 bases between. This clone came up a few times. The antigen is unknown. V and J are TRBV6-5 and TRBJ2-3; unclear D gene. This TCR came from an adult with an advanced solid tumor such as melanoma, head and neck, liver or kidney cancer. Sequenced here: CD4+ or CD8+ T cells sorted from blood, sampled in a trial of the OX40 agonist ivuxolimab. CDR3 loop: CASSTGPYTQYF. Here the CDR3 DNA reads TGTGCCAGCAGCACCGGACCATATACGCAGTATTTT.